This passage covers 4 T cell receptor beta chains from one sample sequenced in a study of regulatory T cells in long-lasting Graves disease. With iRepertoire HTBI primers and Arm-PCR of CDR3 regions, TCR beta libraries were built. In TCRdb, the multiplex PCR reads were re-called with MiXCR into one record per CDR3 protein. This sample carries 350,000 to 450,000 distinct CDR3 sequences, around 16% of them seen once, and the ten largest clones take approximately 7.8%. Regarding time point: newly diagnosed GD, antithyroid drugs for less than 3 months. PBMCs were the source of the RNA used for TCR sequencing. A further study also used this sample, focusing on T cells in Graves' hyperthyroidism and ophthalmopathy.

The sample in question was peripheral blood mononuclear cells (PBMCs), obtained at new diagnosis, from a patient treated with antithyroid drugs. The receptors were gathered from a woman in her forties with Graves disease.

This clonotype was counted between two and nine times. At one end the junction does not follow the germline gene, possibly because of a read error. The rearrangement uses TRBV7-9 and TRBJ2-7; 7 nucleotides align to TRBD1. CDR3 size: 15 residues. The germline CDR1 and CDR2 sequences are SEHNR and FQNEAQ (reference sequence). CDR3 sequence reads: CANSSRDSTPYEQYF. CDR3 coding DNA: TGTGCCAACAGCTCCCGGGACAGTACACCTTACGAGCAGTACTTC.

The chain is built from TRBV20-1 and TRBJ1-5, with D perhaps TRBD1 (5 bases). V was cut by 7 bases and J by 4 bases, with 11 bases left in between. Germline CDR1 is DFQATT and CDR2 is SNEGSKA (reference sequence). CDR3 length equals 12 residues. As DNA, the CDR3 is TGCAGTGTAAGGGACGGAAATCAGCCCCAGCATTTT. Its translation is CSVRDGNQPQHF.

The CDR3 DNA reads TGCGCCAGCAGCTCGCAGACAGGGGGTTCCAAAAACATTCAGTACTTC. This gives the protein CASSSQTGGSKNIQYF. The V and J genes are TRBV5-1 and TRBJ2-4; 9 nucleotides align to TRBD1. Germline trimming cut 3 bases from V and 2 bases from J; bases unmatched to any gene: 6. The CDR3 is 16 amino acids. Germline V gene data show CDR1 as SGHRS and CDR2 as YFSETQ.

This clonotype has ten or more counts. The rearrangement links TRBV5-6 to TRBJ1-1, with D perhaps TRBD1 (6 bases). The ends were cut back, 1 base at V and 7 bases at J, with 14 bases in the middle. Germline CDR1 and CDR2: SGHDT and YYEEEE. The CDR3 is 14 amino acids. This CDR3 reads CASSLPGAILEAFF. The CDR3 bases are TGTGCCAGCAGCTTGCCAGGGGCTATCCTTGAAGCTTTCTTT. The complete variable domain, with remaining parts taken from reference TRBV5-6 and TRBJ1-1, reads DAGVTQSPTHLIKTRGQQVTLRCSPKSGHDTVSWYQQALGQGPQFIFQYYEEEERQRGNFPDRFSGHQFPNYSSELNVNALLLGDSALYLCASSLPGAILEAFFGQGTRLTVV.